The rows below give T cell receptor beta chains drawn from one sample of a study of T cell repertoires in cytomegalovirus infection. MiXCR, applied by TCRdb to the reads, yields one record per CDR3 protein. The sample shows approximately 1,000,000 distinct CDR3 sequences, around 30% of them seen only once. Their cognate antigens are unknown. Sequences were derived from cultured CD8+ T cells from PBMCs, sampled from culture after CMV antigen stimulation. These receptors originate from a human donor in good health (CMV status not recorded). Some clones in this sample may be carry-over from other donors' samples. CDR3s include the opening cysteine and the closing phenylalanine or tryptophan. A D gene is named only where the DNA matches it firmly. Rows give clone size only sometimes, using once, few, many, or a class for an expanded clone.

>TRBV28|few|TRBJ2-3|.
CASSFPGDLHPVSTDTQYF
TGTGCCAGCAGTTTTCCCGGTGATCTCCACCCCGTCAGCACAGATACGCAGTATTTT
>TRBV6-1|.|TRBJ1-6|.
CASSEPPLHF
TGTGCCAGCAGTGAACCACCCCTCCACTTT
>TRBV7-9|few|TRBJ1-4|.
CASSLDVSREKLFF
TGTGCCAGCAGCTTAGATGTCAGTAGAGAAAAACTGTTTTTT
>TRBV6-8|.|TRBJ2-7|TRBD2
CASSFPSSGGAYEQYF
TGTGCCAGCAGTTTCCCCAGTAGCGGGGGAGCCTACGAGCAGTACTTC
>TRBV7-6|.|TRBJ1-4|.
CASSLEEGGGRIEKLFF
TGTGCCAGCAGCTTAGAAGAGGGGGGGGGGCGTATTGAAAAACTGTTTTTT
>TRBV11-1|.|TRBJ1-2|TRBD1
CASSNTGVGGYTF
TGTGCCAGCAGCAATACAGGGGTTGGAGGCTACACCTTC
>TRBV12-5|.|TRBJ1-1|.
CASGLGSSTEAFF
TGTGCTAGTGGTTTGGGCAGCTCCACTGAAGCTTTCTTT
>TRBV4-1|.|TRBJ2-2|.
CASSQDQGDMNTGELFF
TGCGCCAGCAGCCAAGATCAGGGAGACATGAACACCGGGGAGCTGTTTTTT
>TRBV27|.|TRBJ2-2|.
CASSLLVTQGPGELFF
TGTGCCAGCAGTTTATTGGTAACCCAGGGTCCCGGGGAGCTGTTTTTT
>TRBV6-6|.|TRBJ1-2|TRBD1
CASTTGGIIYGYTF
TGTGCCAGCACAACAGGGGGCATTATCTATGGCTACACCTTC
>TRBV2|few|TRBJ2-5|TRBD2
CASSAERGAETQYF
TGTGCCAGCAGTGCTGAGCGGGGGGCAGAGACCCAGTACTTC
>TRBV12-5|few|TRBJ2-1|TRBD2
CASGWTSGLSSYNEQFF
TGTGCTAGTGGCTGGACTAGCGGCCTCAGCTCCTACAATGAGCAGTTCTTC
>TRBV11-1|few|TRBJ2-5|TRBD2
CASSYGLAGGLAETQYF
TGTGCCAGCAGCTATGGACTAGCGGGGGGCCTGGCAGAGACCCAGTACTTC
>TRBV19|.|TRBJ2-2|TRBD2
CASSIRTSGEGGELFF
TGTGCCAGTAGTATAAGAACTAGCGGGGAAGGCGGGGAGCTGTTTTTT
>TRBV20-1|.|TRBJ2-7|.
CSAPLPDSYSYEQYF
TGCAGTGCTCCCCTCCCGGACAGCTATTCCTACGAGCAGTACTTC
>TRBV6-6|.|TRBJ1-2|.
CASSLSQTLNYGYTF
TGTGCCAGCAGTTTATCGCAGACGCTTAACTATGGCTACACCTTC
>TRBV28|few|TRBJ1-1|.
CASSLWNGQNTEAFF
TGTGCCAGCAGTTTATGGAACGGACAGAACACTGAAGCTTTCTTT
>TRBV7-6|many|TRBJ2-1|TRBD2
CASSSAGVSYNEQFF
TGTGCCAGCAGCTCCGCGGGGGTCTCCTACAATGAGCAGTTCTTC
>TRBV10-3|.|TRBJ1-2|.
CAISETLRRTARTRDEDYGYTF
TGTGCCATCAGTGAGACTCTACGAAGAACAGCCAGGACGAGGGATGAGGACTATGGCTACACCTTC
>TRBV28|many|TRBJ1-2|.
CASSLFGSAYGYTF
TGTGCCAGCAGTTTATTCGGGTCCGCCTATGGCTACACCTTC
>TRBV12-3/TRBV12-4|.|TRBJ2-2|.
CASSFREGLGELFF
TGTGCCAGCAGCTTTAGAGAGGGGCTTGGGGAGCTGTTTTTT
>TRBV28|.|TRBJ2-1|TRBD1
CASSFHLPGQGYNEQFF
TGTGCCAGCAGTTTCCATCTCCCGGGACAGGGCTACAATGAGCAGTTCTTC
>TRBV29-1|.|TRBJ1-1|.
CSVEKQKEAFF
TGCAGCGTTGAAAAACAGAAAGAAGCCTTCTTT
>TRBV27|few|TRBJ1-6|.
CASRWGAGNSPLHF
TGTGCCAGCAGATGGGGGGCTGGTAATTCACCCCTCCACTTT
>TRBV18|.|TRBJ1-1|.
CVSSPEGNTEAFF
TGTGTCAGCTCACCAGAGGGAAACACTGAAGCTTTCTTT
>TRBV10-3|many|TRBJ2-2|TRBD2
CAISGREVGTTNAGELFF
TGTGCCATCAGTGGAAGGGAAGTGGGGACTACGAACGCCGGGGAGCTGTTTTTT
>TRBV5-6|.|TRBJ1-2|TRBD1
CASSPPGTGNYGYTF
TGTGCCAGCAGCCCCCCGGGGACAGGGAACTATGGCTACACCTTC
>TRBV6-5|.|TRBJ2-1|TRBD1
CASSPDRGSTDGQFF
TGTGCCAGCAGTCCGGACAGGGGGAGTACGGATGGGCAGTTCTTC
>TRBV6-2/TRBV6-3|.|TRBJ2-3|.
CASSLAGATTDMQYF
TGTGCCAGCAGTTTGGCGGGGGCTACCACAGATATGCAGTATTTT
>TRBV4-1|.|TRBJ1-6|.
CASSQGVQGRISYNSPLHF
TGCGCCAGCAGCCAAGGGGTGCAGGGCCGAATTAGCTATAATTCACCCCTCCACTTT
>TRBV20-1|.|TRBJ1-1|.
CSARDLTGQKLNTEAFF
TGCAGTGCTAGAGATCTAACGGGGCAGAAACTGAACACTGAAGCTTTCTTT
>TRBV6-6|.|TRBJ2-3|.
CASGERLGDTQYF
TGTGCCAGCGGGGAGCGTCTAGGAGATACGCAGTATTTT
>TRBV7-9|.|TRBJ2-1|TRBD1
CASSTIAGQGAYNEQFF
TGTGCCAGCAGCACCATCGCGGGACAGGGGGCTTACAATGAGCAGTTCTTC
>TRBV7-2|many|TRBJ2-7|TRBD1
CASSSDRGVQDEQYF
TGTGCCAGCAGCTCCGACAGGGGCGTCCAGGACGAGCAGTACTTC
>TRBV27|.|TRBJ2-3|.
CASRPGYGGRADTQYF
TGTGCCAGCAGGCCAGGATATGGGGGGCGCGCAGATACGCAGTATTTT
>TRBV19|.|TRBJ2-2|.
CASSSWANTGELFF
TGTGCCAGTAGTAGCTGGGCTAACACCGGGGAGCTGTTTTTT
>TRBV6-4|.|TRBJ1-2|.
CASSDSDVGYGYTF
TGTGCCAGCAGTGACTCGGACGTCGGGTATGGCTACACCTTC
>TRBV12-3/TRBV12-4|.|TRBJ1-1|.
CATESGYTEAFF
TGTGCCACCGAGTCCGGATACACTGAAGCTTTCTTT
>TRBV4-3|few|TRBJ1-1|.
CASSQSTGPREAFF
TGCGCCAGCAGCCAAAGTACAGGTCCGCGGGAAGCTTTCTTT
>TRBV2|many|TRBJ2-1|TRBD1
CASRPGQGVHEQFF
TGTGCCAGCAGACCGGGACAGGGGGTTCATGAGCAGTTCTTC
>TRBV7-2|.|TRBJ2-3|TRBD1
CASSHRGRTDTQYF
TGTGCCAGCAGCCACAGGGGCCGCACAGATACGCAGTATTTT
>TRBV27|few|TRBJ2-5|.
CASSLYAPGNKETQYF
TGTGCCAGCAGTTTGTACGCCCCCGGGAATAAAGAGACCCAGTACTTC
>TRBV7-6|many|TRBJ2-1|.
CASSGDGFSSYNEQFF
TGTGCCAGCAGCGGCGACGGTTTTAGCTCCTACAATGAGCAGTTCTTC
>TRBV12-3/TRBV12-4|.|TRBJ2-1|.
CASGASPYNEQFF
TGTGCCAGTGGGGCTAGCCCCTACAATGAGCAGTTCTTC
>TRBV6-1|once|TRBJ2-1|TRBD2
CASSAYYSGEGSEQFF
TGTGCCAGCAGTGCCTACTATAGCGGGGAGGGTTCTGAGCAGTTCTTC
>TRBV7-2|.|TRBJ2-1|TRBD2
CASSYPSGYNEQFF
TGTGCCAGCAGCTATCCTAGCGGATACAATGAGCAGTTCTTC
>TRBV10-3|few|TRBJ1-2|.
CASILRPGDRYGYTF
TGTGCCAGCATTTTACGCCCAGGAGACCGTTATGGCTACACCTTC
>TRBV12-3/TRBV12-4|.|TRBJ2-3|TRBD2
CASSSATSGVTDTQYF
TGTGCCAGCAGTTCCGCGACTAGCGGGGTCACAGATACGCAGTATTTT
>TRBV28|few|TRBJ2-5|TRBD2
CASSLRGGWETQYF
TGTGCCAGCAGTTTACGGGGGGGCTGGGAGACCCAGTACTTC
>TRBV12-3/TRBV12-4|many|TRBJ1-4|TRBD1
CASSRAVGRGVEKLFF
TGTGCCAGCAGCCGAGCCGTAGGCAGGGGGGTTGAAAAACTGTTTTTT
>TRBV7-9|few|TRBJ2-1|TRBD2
CASSLRTSGGAEYDEQFF
TGTGCCAGCAGCTTACGGACTAGCGGGGGGGCCGAGTACGATGAGCAGTTCTTC